This entry is about one TCR beta chain. What it recognizes is unknown. Repertoires were generated with immunoSEQ multiplex PCR, while TCRdb's copy carries only in-frame clones and drops some. The sample lists just over 60,000 clones, 60% to 85% occurring once. In chemo-refractory metastatic non-small-cell lung cancer, patients got ipilimumab CTLA-4 blockade together with focal radiation. The CDR3 consists of 13 residues. Germline V gives CDR1 SGHDT, CDR2 YYEEEE. Trimming took 2 bases from V and 5 from J, leaving 8 bases between them. The data derive from a study of radiotherapy plus CTLA-4 blockade in lung cancer. General study results and limits: Blood-borne expansion of tumor-derived TCR clones followed radiotherapy plus ipilimumab. The best prediction of response reportedly came from early blood T cell clone dynamics, with interferon-beta.

This chain links TRBV5-6 with TRBJ1-5; TRBD1 might be the D (5 bases). The source material was peripheral blood, sampled from a patient treated with radiotherapy plus ipilimumab. This TCR derives from a human donor with non-small cell lung cancer who had a complete response to radiotherapy plus ipilimumab. In nucleotides, the CDR3 is TGTGCCAGCAGCTTCAGGGCAGATCAGCCCCAGCATTTT. It is translated as CASSFRADQPQHF.